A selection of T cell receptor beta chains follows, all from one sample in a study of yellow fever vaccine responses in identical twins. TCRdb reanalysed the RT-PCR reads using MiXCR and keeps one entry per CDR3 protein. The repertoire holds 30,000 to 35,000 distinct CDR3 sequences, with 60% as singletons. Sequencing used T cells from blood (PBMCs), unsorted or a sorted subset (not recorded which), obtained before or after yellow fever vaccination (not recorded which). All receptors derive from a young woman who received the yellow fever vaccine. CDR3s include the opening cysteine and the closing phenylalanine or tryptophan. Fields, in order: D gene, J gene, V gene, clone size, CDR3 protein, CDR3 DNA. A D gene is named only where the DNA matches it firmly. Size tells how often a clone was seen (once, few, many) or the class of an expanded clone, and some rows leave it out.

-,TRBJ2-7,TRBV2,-,CASSEVVGQYEQYF,TGTGCCAGCAGTGAAGTAGTAGGGCAATACGAGCAGTACTTC
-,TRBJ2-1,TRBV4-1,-,CASSQVDLISFGEQFF,TGCGCCAGCAGCCAAGTGGACTTGATTAGTTTCGGTGAGCAGTTCTTC
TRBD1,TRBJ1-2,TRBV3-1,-,CASSQGGTGNNYGYTF,TGTGCCAGCAGCCAAGGGGGGACAGGTAACAACTATGGCTACACCTTC
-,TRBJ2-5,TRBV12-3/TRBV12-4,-,CASSGQRETQYF,TGTGCCAGCTCGGGGCAGAGGGAGACCCAGTACTTC
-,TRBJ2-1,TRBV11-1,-,CASSLDEQFF,TGTGCCAGCAGCTTAGATGAGCAGTTCTTC
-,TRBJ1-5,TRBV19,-,CASSTGINQPQHF,TGTGCCAGTAGTACTGGGATTAATCAGCCCCAGCATTTT
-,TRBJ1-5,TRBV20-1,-,CSAREDWPVGNQPQHF,TGCAGTGCTAGAGAGGATTGGCCCGTAGGCAATCAGCCCCAGCATTTT
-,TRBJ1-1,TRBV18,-,CASSLGMDNTEAFF,TGTGCCAGCTCGCTCGGAATGGATAACACTGAAGCTTTCTTT
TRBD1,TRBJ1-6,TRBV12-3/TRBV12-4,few,CASSRAGQVKGGSPLHF,TGTGCCAGCAGCCGAGCCGGACAGGTGAAGGGGGGATCACCCCTCCACTTT
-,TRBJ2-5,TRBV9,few,CASSPTGAGRIETQYF,TGTGCCAGCAGCCCCACAGGGGCCGGGAGGATAGAGACCCAGTACTTC
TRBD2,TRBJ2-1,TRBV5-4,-,CASSLTSGGANEQFF,TGTGCCAGCAGCTTGACTAGCGGGGGGGCTAATGAGCAGTTCTTC
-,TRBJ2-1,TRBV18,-,CASSPVESTNNEQFF,TGTGCCAGCTCACCGGTGGAAAGCACCAACAATGAGCAGTTCTTC
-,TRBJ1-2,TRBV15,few,CATSREGSDNYGYTF,TGTGCCACCAGCAGAGAGGGCAGTGACAACTATGGCTACACCTTC
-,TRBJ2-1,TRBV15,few,CATSQRNSGTNNEQFF,TGTGCCACCAGCCAGAGAAATTCCGGGACCAACAATGAGCAGTTCTTC
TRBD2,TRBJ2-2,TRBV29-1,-,CSAPGLADNTGELFF,TGCAGCGCTCCCGGACTAGCGGATAACACCGGGGAGCTGTTTTTT
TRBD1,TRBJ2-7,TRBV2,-,CASSWDRGSYEQYF,TGTGCCAGCAGTTGGGACAGGGGCTCCTACGAGCAGTACTTC
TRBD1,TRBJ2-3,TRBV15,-,CATSRGQGLSDTQYF,TGTGCCACCAGCAGGGGACAGGGGTTGTCAGATACGCAGTATTTT
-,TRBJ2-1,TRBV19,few,CASTQEPRRVSSYNEQFF,TGTGCCAGTACCCAGGAGCCGCGCAGGGTAAGCTCCTACAATGAGCAGTTCTTC
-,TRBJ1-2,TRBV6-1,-,CASRQGFGIYGYTF,TGTGCCAGCAGACAGGGTTTTGGGATCTATGGCTACACCTTC
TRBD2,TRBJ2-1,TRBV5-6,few,CASSTPGTSGIEQFF,TGTGCCAGCAGCACACCCGGGACTAGCGGGATTGAGCAGTTCTTC
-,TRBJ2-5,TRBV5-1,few,CASSLEGNGETQYF,TGCGCCAGCAGCTTGGAAGGCAACGGGGAGACCCAGTACTTC
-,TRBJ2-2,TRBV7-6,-,CASSPLGGMNTGELFF,TGTGCCAGCAGCCCTCTCGGCGGGATGAACACCGGGGAGCTGTTTTTT
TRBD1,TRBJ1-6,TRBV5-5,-,CASSSEIQGARSSPLHF,TGTGCCAGCAGCTCGGAGATACAGGGGGCGAGGAGTTCACCCCTCCACTTT
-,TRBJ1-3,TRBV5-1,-,CASSFLGGALGNTIYF,TGCGCCAGCAGCTTCTTGGGGGGGGCGCTTGGAAACACCATATATTTT
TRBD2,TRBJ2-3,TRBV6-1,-,CASRHGLADTDTQYF,TGTGCCAGCAGACACGGACTAGCTGACACAGATACGCAGTATTTT
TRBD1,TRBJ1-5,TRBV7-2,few,CASSSQGEGQPQHF,TGTGCCAGCAGCTCTCAGGGGGAAGGTCAGCCCCAGCATTTT
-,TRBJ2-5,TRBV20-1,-,CSAREGGETQYF,TGCAGTGCTAGAGAGGGGGGAGAGACCCAGTACTTC
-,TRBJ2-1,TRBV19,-,CASSIVAGGNEQFF,TGTGCCAGTAGTATAGTGGCAGGAGGGAATGAGCAGTTCTTC
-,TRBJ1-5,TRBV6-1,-,CASSMHSNQPQHF,TGTGCCAGCAGTATGCATAGCAATCAGCCCCAGCATTTT
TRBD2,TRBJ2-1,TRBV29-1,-,CSVGPGTWEGSYNEQFF,TGCAGCGTTGGTCCCGGGACTTGGGAGGGCTCCTACAATGAGCAGTTCTTC
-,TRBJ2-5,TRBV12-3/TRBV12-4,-,CASSRGAPSETQYF,TGTGCCAGCAGTCGCGGGGCCCCGTCGGAGACCCAGTACTTC
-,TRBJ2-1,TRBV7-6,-,CASSSQPSNEQFF,TGTGCCAGCAGCTCCCAACCCTCCAATGAGCAGTTCTTC
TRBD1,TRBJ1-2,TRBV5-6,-,CASSLNRGTRGYTF,TGTGCCAGCAGCTTGAACAGGGGAACGAGGGGCTACACCTTC
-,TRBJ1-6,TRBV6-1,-,CAGRRQSNSPLHF,TGTGCCGGAAGAAGACAGTCTAATTCACCCCTCCACTTT
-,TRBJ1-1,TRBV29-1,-,CSVEDLAEAFF,TGCAGCGTCGAGGACTTAGCTGAAGCTTTCTTT
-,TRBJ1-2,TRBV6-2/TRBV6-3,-,CASSYDGGFGGYTF,TGTGCCAGCAGTTACGACGGGGGATTCGGAGGCTACACCTTC
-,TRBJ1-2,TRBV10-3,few,CAINSGGAGAGYGYTF,TGTGCCATCAACTCCGGGGGGGCGGGGGCTGGCTATGGCTACACCTTC
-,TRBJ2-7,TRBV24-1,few,CATSDLPHYSYEQYF,TGTGCCACCAGTGATTTGCCCCACTACTCCTACGAGCAGTACTTC
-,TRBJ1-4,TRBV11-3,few,CASSLGRDRPTNEKLFF,TGTGCCAGCAGCTTAGGAAGAGACAGGCCTACTAATGAAAAACTGTTTTTT
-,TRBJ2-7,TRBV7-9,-,CASSTDKDYYEQYF,TGTGCCAGCAGCACGGACAAGGATTATTACGAGCAGTACTTC